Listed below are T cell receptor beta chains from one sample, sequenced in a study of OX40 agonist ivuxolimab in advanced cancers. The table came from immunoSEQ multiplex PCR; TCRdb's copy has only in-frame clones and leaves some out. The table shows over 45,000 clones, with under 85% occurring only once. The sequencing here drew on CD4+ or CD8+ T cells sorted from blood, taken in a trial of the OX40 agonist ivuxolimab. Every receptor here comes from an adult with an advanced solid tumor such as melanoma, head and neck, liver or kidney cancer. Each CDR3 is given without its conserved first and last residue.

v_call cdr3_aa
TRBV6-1 ASSQAGKYNEQF
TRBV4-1 ASSQREGSYNEQF
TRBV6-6 ASRGQGGLYGYT
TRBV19 ASSTSGFSVLSEQF
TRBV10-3 AISRLAGRRNTGELF
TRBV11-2 ASSLALAGGRDEQY
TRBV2 ASVKGPTGYNQPQH
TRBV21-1 ASSKGRYSNQPQH
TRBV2 ASGPAGTGGNIQY
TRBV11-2 ASSPEQKNIQY
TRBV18 ASSRGDRNTQVGTQY
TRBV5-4 ASSTGTSRETQY
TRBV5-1 ASSVLGEGLEQF
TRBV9 ASSRGGRETQY
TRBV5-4 ASSLGWGLGSEQF
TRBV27 ASSRVGSGSPLH
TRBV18 ASSPPGSPQAKNIQY
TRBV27 ASSFRLSYEQY
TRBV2 ASRTRENDNQPQH
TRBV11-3 ASSLGGDQETQY
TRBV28 ASSLDAAVLDTQY
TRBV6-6 ASRKMGGSYEQY
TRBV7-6 ASSPTVAGDTQY
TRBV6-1 ASRTVQDFYEQY
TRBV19 ASSIYTEAF
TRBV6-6 ASIEAHMNTEAF
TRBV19 ASSTGTSGGTDTQY
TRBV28 ASNGGVTYNEQF
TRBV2 ASSERGSYNSPLH